This section outlines one TCR beta chain sequence together with its context. The CDR3 spans 15 residues. Looked up from germline, CDR1 is WSHSY and CDR2 is SAAADI. J was trimmed by 7 bases and V by 2 bases; bases with no gene match: 6. Only in-frame clones appear in the TCRdb table, and some are missing; sequencing was by immunoSEQ multiplex PCR. The sample consists of 100,000 to 150,000 clones, roughly four fifths of them appearing once. This record comes from a study of radiation and T cells in renal cell carcinoma. Noted time point: baseline pretreatment blood. Regarding treatment: 15 Gy SBRT to primary tumor, nephrectomy 4 weeks later.

The starting material was blood, obtained from a patient whose treatment included radiotherapy and nephrectomy. This clonotype originated in a woman aged 55-69 years with renal cell carcinoma. The V and J genes are TRBV10-2 and TRBJ2-1; TRBD1 agrees at 9 bases. CDR3 sequence: CASSETGGIWNEQFF. The CDR3 DNA follows: TGCGCCAGCAGTGAGACAGGGGGCATCTGGAATGAGCAGTTCTTC.